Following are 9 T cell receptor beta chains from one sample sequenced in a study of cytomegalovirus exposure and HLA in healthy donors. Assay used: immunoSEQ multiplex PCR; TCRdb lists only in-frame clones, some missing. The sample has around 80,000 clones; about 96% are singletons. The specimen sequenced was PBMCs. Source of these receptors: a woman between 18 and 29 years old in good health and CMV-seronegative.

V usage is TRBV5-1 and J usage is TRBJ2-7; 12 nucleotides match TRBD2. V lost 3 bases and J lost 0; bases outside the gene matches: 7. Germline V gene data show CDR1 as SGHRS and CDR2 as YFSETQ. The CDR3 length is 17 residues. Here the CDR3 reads CASSSGTSGPYSYEQYF. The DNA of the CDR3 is TGCGCCAGCAGCTCCGGGACTAGCGGGCCCTACTCCTACGAGCAGTACTTC.

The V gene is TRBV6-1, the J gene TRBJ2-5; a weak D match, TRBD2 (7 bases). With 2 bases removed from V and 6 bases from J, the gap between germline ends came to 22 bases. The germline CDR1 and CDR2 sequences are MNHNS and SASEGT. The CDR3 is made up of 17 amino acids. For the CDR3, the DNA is TGTGCCAGCAGTGAATGGGAATGGGAGGGGGGCATGCAGACCCAGTACTTC. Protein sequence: CASSEWEWEGGMQTQYF.

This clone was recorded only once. The CDR3 coding sequence is TGTGCCAGCAGTTTACGAGCCGGAGAGGGTAGTCGGCGCACAGATACGCAGTATTTT. Translation: CASSLRAGEGSRRTDTQYF. The V and J genes are TRBV27 and TRBJ2-3, with a weak D call TRBD2 (5 bases). The CDR3 extends over 19 amino acids. Germline V gene lookup returns CDR1 MNHEY and CDR2 SMNVEV (reference sequence). The germline V and J ends were trimmed by 2 bases and 1 base, with 22 bases remaining between them.

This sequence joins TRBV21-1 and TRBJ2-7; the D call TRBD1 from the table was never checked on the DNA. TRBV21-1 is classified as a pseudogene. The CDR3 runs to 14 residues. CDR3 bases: TGTGCCAGCACTTGGGACAGTACCCCCAAGGAGCAGTACTTC. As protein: CASTWDSTPKEQYF.

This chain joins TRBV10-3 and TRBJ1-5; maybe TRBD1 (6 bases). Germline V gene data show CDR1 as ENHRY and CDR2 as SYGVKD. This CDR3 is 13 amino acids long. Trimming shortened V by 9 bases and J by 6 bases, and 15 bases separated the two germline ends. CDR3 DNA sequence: TGTGCCATACGGTGGGACATCAGTCAGCCCCAGCATTTT. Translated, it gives CAIRWDISQPQHF.

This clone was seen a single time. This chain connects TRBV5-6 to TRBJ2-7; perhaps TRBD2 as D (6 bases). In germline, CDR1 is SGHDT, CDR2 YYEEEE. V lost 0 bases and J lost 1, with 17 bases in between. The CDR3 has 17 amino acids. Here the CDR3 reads CASSLARTSSWSYEQYF. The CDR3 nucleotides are TGTGCCAGCAGCTTGGCGAGAACTAGCAGTTGGTCCTACGAGCAGTACTTC.

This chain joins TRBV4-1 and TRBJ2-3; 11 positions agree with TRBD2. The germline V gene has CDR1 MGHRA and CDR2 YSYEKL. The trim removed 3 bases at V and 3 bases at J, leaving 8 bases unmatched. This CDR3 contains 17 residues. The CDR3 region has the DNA TGCGCCAGCAGCCAGTACCTTCTAGCGGGGGGAACAGATACGCAGTATTTT. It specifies CASSQYLLAGGTDTQYF.

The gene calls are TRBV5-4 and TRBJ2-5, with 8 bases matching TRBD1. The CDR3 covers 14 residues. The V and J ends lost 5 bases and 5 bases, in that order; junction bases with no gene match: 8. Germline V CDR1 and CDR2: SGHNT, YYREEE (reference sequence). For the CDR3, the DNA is TGTGCCAGCAGACCCCAGGGGGCAGGGGAGACCCAGTACTTC. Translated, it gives CASRPQGAGETQYF. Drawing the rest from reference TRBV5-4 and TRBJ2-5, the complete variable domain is ETGVTQSPTHLIKTRGQQVTLRCSSQSGHNTVSWYQQALGQGPQFIFQYYREEENGRGNFPPRFSGLQFPNYSSELNVNALELDDSALYLCASRPQGAGETQYFGPGTRLLVL.

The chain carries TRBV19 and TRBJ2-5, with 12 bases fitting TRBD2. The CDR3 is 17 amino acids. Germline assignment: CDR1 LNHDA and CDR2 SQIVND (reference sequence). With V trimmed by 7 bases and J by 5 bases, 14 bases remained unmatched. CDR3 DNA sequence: TGTGCCAGTACTCCAGGACTAGCGGGACAAAAGAGGGAGACCCAGTACTTC. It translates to CASTPGLAGQKRETQYF.